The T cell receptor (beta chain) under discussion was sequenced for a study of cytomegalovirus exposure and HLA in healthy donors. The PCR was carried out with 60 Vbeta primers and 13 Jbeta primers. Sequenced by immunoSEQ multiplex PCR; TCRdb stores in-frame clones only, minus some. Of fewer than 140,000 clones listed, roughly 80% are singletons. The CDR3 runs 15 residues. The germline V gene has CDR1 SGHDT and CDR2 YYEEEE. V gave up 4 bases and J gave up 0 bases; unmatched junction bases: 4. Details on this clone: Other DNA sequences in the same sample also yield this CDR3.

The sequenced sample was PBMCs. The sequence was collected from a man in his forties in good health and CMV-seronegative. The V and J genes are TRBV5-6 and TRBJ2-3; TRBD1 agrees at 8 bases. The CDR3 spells CASSPTGGSTDTQYF. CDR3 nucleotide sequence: TGTGCCAGCAGCCCCACAGGGGGTAGCACAGATACGCAGTATTTT.